The rows below give T cell receptor beta chains drawn from one sample of a study of cytomegalovirus exposure and HLA in healthy donors. Sequenced by immunoSEQ multiplex PCR; TCRdb stores in-frame clones only, minus some. The sample has under 85,000 clones, around 79% seen once. Source material: PBMCs. The origin of the receptors is a woman in her forties in good health and CMV-seropositive. Both conserved end residues are part of each CDR3. A D gene is named only where the DNA matches it firmly. The size field is filled for only some rows; it gives once, few, many or a size class.

v_call	clone_size	d_call	j_call	cdr3_nt	cdr3_aa
TRBV2	-	-	TRBJ1-5	TGTGCCAGCAGTGAATTTGCAGGCCAACGCAATCAGCCCCAGCATTTT	CASSEFAGQRNQPQHF
TRBV7-9	-	TRBD1	TRBJ2-1	TGTGCCAGCAGCGGAGCCAAGATAACAGGGGAACGAAACGAGTTCTTC	CASSGAKITGERNEFF
TRBV18	-	-	TRBJ1-5	TGTGCCAGCTCCCTTGGACAGATCAATCAGCCCCAGCATTTT	CASSLGQINQPQHF
TRBV5-1	-	-	TRBJ1-4	TGCGCCAGCAGCCCGGGCGGGGGCAGAGGCAATGAAAAACTGTTTTTT	CASSPGGGRGNEKLFF
TRBV6-1	-	-	TRBJ1-3	TGTGCCACCCACAGGGCATCCTCTGGAAACACCATATATTTT	CATHRASSGNTIYF
TRBV6-7	once	-	TRBJ2-7	TGTGCCAGCAGTTACCCGAGCCACGAGCAGTACTTC	CASSYPSHEQYF
TRBV10-3	-	-	TRBJ2-1	TGTGCCATCAGTCCACAGTCCCTATTTTCCTACAATGAGCAGTTCTTC	CAISPQSLFSYNEQFF
TRBV5-1	once	TRBD2	TRBJ2-5	TGCGCCAGCAGCTCAAATCCTAGCGGGAGTGGAGAGACCCAGTACTTC	CASSSNPSGSGETQYF
TRBV6-1	-	-	TRBJ1-5	TGTGCCAGCAGTGAAGAGTCCAGGGTCAACAATCAGCCCCAGCATTTT	CASSEESRVNNQPQHF
TRBV9	-	TRBD1	TRBJ2-1	TGTGCCAGCAGCGTAGGGACAGGGATCTACAATGAGCAGTTCTTC	CASSVGTGIYNEQFF
TRBV10-2	-	-	TRBJ1-1	TGCGCCAGCAGTCTAGGGGCGGTAGGGACTGAAGCTTTCTTT	CASSLGAVGTEAFF
TRBV5-4	once	TRBD1	TRBJ1-5	TGTGCCAGCAGCAACGGGGACAGGGGGTTCGATCAGCCCCAGCATTTT	CASSNGDRGFDQPQHF
TRBV19	-	TRBD1	TRBJ1-2	TGTGCCAGTAGTCCGGGACAGGGAGACTATGGCTACACCTTC	CASSPGQGDYGYTF
TRBV7-9	-	TRBD1	TRBJ2-5	TGTGCCAGCAGCTTAGATGCAGGGGGCTTAGAGACCCAGTACTTC	CASSLDAGGLETQYF
TRBV6-5	-	-	TRBJ2-7	TGTGCCACCCACCAGGGGCAAAAGCAGTACTTC	CATHQGQKQYF
TRBV25-1	-	TRBD2	TRBJ2-3	TGTGCCAGCAGTGAATTCGGGGGGACAGATACGCAGTATTTT	CASSEFGGTDTQYF
TRBV7-3	once	TRBD1	TRBJ2-7	TGTGCCAGCAGCGCGCCTGAACAGGGGGACTACGAGCAGTACTTC	CASSAPEQGDYEQYF
TRBV4-2	-	-	TRBJ1-1	TGTGCCAGCAGCCAGGGTACCAGCTCTCAGGTAGCTTTCTTT	CASSQGTSSQVAFF
TRBV30	-	-	TRBJ2-7	TGTGCCTGGAGTGTACGCGGGTCCGACGAGCAGTACTTC	CAWSVRGSDEQYF
TRBV5-6	few	-	TRBJ1-5	TGTGCCAGCAGCTTGAAGGCAGCGCGCAATCAGCCCCAGCATTTT	CASSLKAARNQPQHF
TRBV5-4	few	TRBD1	TRBJ1-1	TGTGCCAGCAGCCCAAGACAGGGGGGTAGGACTGAAGCTTTCTTT	CASSPRQGGRTEAFF
TRBV9	once	TRBD2	TRBJ2-1	TGTGCCAGCAGCGTAGCTAGCGGGAGATTCTATGAGCAGTTCTTC	CASSVASGRFYEQFF
TRBV9	-	TRBD2	TRBJ2-5	TGTGCCAGCAGCGTAAGCGGGGCGGGAGCGGAGACCCAGTACTTC	CASSVSGAGAETQYF
TRBV2	-	-	TRBJ1-4	TGTGCCAGCCGCGGCCATGGCTCGACTAATGAAAAACTGTTTTTT	CASRGHGSTNEKLFF
TRBV29-1	-	-	TRBJ2-3	TGCAACGCTGAAACTCAGGGTGGGCAGTATTTT	CNAETQGGQYF
TRBV4-1	-	TRBD1	TRBJ1-3	TGCGCCAGCAGCCAAGGATTCTTGACAGGGGGCTCTGGAAACACCATATATTTT	CASSQGFLTGGSGNTIYF
TRBV10-3	-	TRBD1	TRBJ1-4	TGTGCCATCAGTGACCCTTCAGGGGGCGGTGGGAATGAAAAACTGTTTTTT	CAISDPSGGGGNEKLFF
TRBV5-1	-	TRBD1	TRBJ1-3	TGCGCCAGCAGCTTTCAGCAGGGGGCTGGAAACACCATATATTTT	CASSFQQGAGNTIYF
TRBV18	-	TRBD1	TRBJ1-1	TGTGCCAGCTCACCGGGACAGGGGAGGGGAAACACTGAAGCTTTCTTT	CASSPGQGRGNTEAFF
TRBV28	-	-	TRBJ2-6	TGTGCCAGCAGTTTTCCGGGAGTATCCGGGGCCAACGTCCTGACTTTC	CASSFPGVSGANVLTF
TRBV9	-	-	TRBJ2-2	TGTGCCAGCAGCGTAGTGGGCATCGCGACGAACACCGGGGAGCTGTTTTTT	CASSVVGIATNTGELFF
TRBV6-1	few	-	TRBJ2-1	TGTGCCAGCAGTGATGGCAGCTACAATGAGCAGTTCTTC	CASSDGSYNEQFF
TRBV25-1	-	-	TRBJ1-2	TGTGCCAGCAGTGAACCCTTTTTTGGCTACACCTTC	CASSEPFFGYTF
TRBV6-1	-	-	TRBJ1-2	TGTGCCAGCAGTGACCACGTGACAGAAGCTAACTATGGCTACACCTTC	CASSDHVTEANYGYTF
TRBV28	-	-	TRBJ2-7	TGTGCCAGCACATCACGGGAGTTCTACGAGCAGTACTTC	CASTSREFYEQYF
TRBV13	-	TRBD2	TRBJ2-5	TGTGCCAGCAGCCTCAGACTAGCGGGGGGGCCGGAGACCCAGTACTTC	CASSLRLAGGPETQYF
TRBV5-4	-	TRBD2	TRBJ2-1	TGTGCCAGCAGCTCGGGACTAGCGGAGTTCTCCTACAATGAGCAGTTCTTC	CASSSGLAEFSYNEQFF
TRBV27	-	TRBD2	TRBJ2-3	TGTGCCAGCAGTTTGACTAGCGGGGGTGCAGATACGCAGTATTTT	CASSLTSGGADTQYF
TRBV7-2	once	-	TRBJ2-3	TGTGCCAGCAGCTTAGCCGTGACAGAAATAGATACGCAGTATTTT	CASSLAVTEIDTQYF
TRBV7-9	once	TRBD1	TRBJ2-7	TGTGCCAGCAGCTTAGGACAGGGGACGTACTACGAGCAGTACTTC	CASSLGQGTYYEQYF
TRBV7-9	-	TRBD2	TRBJ2-5	TGTGCCAGCAGCCTTCTAGCGGTTCAAGAGACCCAGTACTTC	CASSLLAVQETQYF
TRBV11-3	-	-	TRBJ2-2	TGTGCCAGCAGCTTAGACGGGATGGGGATATTTAACACCGGGGAGCTGTTTTTT	CASSLDGMGIFNTGELFF
TRBV25-1	-	-	TRBJ1-2	TGTGCCAGCAGTCGTCAGGGGACCTATGGCTACACCTTC	CASSRQGTYGYTF
TRBV7-2	-	TRBD1	TRBJ2-2	TGTGCCAGCAGCCGACAGGGGGTGACCACCGGGGAGCTGTTTTTT	CASSRQGVTTGELFF
TRBV6-1	-	-	TRBJ2-7	TGTGCCAGCATCCCCACGGGGCAGGGGAGCTACGAGCAGTACTTC	CASIPTGQGSYEQYF
TRBV6-4	once	-	TRBJ2-7	TGTGCCAGCAGTGTCGCTAGCGACTCCTACGAGCAGTACTTC	CASSVASDSYEQYF
TRBV15	-	TRBD1	TRBJ1-2	TGTGCCACCAGTACCTCAGGGGGAGGCTACACCTTC	CATSTSGGGYTF
TRBV18	once	-	TRBJ2-7	TGTGCCAGCTCACCAGAGGGCTACGAGCAGTACTTC	CASSPEGYEQYF
TRBV5-1	-	-	TRBJ2-3	TGCGCCAGCAGCCCGTCGAGCGCCGCCACAGATACGCAGTATTTT	CASSPSSAATDTQYF
TRBV29-1	-	TRBD1	TRBJ1-1	TGCAGCGTTGACATACGACAGAGGGGGCGTCCTGAAGCTTTCTTT	CSVDIRQRGRPEAFF
TRBV28	-	-	TRBJ1-1	TGTGCCAGCAGGATCGGACAAGCTGAAGCTTTCTTT	CASRIGQAEAFF
TRBV5-1	-	TRBD2	TRBJ2-1	TGCGCCAGCAGTGTGCGGACCCGGACTAGCGGTTACAATGAGCAGTTCTTC	CASSVRTRTSGYNEQFF
TRBV7-2	-	-	TRBJ1-1	TGTGCCAGTAGCCGGGACAAACACACTGAAGCTTTCTTT	CASSRDKHTEAFF
TRBV7-6	-	TRBD1	TRBJ2-7	TGTGCCAGCAGCTTAGCGCCTGGACAGGGGGCCTCCTACGAGCAGTACTTC	CASSLAPGQGASYEQYF
TRBV6-6	-	-	TRBJ2-5	TGTGCCAGCAGTCGGACAAACAAAGAGACCCAGTACTTC	CASSRTNKETQYF